The rows below give T cell receptor beta chains drawn from one sample of a study of siplizumab effects on memory and regulatory T cells. Profiling relied on immunoSEQ multiplex PCR, and the TCRdb table lists in-frame clones only, not all of them. The table shows around 86,000 clones, with roughly 94% occurring only once. The sample comprised non-Treg CD4+ T cells sorted from blood. The source of these receptors is a human donor in good health. Each CDR3 is given without its conserved first and last residue.

CDR3	V	J
ASSVDGLEAF	TRBV7-9	TRBJ1-1
ASSGIPRLAGGTGELF	TRBV10-1	TRBJ2-2
ASNWGGQANYEQY	TRBV2	TRBJ2-7
ASSPGQIINEQF	TRBV5-6	TRBJ2-1
AFSGGSLTETQY	TRBV30	TRBJ2-5
ASSSGLAVLSTDTQY	TRBV5-4	TRBJ2-3
ASSPPGDTQY	TRBV5-4	TRBJ2-3
ASSQDVDRGQPQH	TRBV4-1	TRBJ1-5
ASSPRGSLSGNTIY	TRBV6-6	TRBJ1-3
ASSFGGRATNPYNEQF	TRBV7-9	TRBJ2-1
ASSSGSLNTEAF	TRBV6-5	TRBJ1-1
ASSSNRDGYT	TRBV11-2	TRBJ1-2
ASSLPSGRDNEQF	TRBV5-1	TRBJ2-1
ASSLSAGGAYVGEQY	TRBV27	TRBJ2-7
ASSLAENPYNEQF	TRBV5-6	TRBJ2-1
ASSTSGIIYGYT	TRBV16	TRBJ1-2
ASSLGGSNYGYT	TRBV11-2	TRBJ1-2
ASSYGGVDEKLF	TRBV6-5	TRBJ1-4
ASSVQGGDEQF	TRBV19	TRBJ2-1
ASTIGGGELYEQY	TRBV19	TRBJ2-7
ASSLQGTYEQY	TRBV6-6	TRBJ2-7
AISVDRGLLGNTIY	TRBV10-3	TRBJ1-3
ASSKLAGEYNEQF	TRBV6-6	TRBJ2-1
ASSSLGQTRQEQY	TRBV6-5	TRBJ2-7
ASSQTGTVDQPQH	TRBV18	TRBJ1-5
ASMTAPGNTIY	TRBV5-5	TRBJ1-3
ASSSDSRDEQY	TRBV5-4	TRBJ2-7
ASTLRGQGWYEQY	TRBV5-5	TRBJ2-7
ASSHSGRPYNEQF	TRBV5-6	TRBJ2-1
ASSIIGRGKQETQY	TRBV19	TRBJ2-5
ASTRDRAYEQY	TRBV5-6	TRBJ2-7
ASRSDRITGELF	TRBV11-3	TRBJ2-2
ASSYQGTSGGEQF	TRBV6-5	TRBJ2-1
ASSIQGNAEAF	TRBV19	TRBJ1-1
ASTARGPSNEKLF	TRBV6-1	TRBJ1-4
ASSHTGQQETQY	TRBV5-4	TRBJ2-5
AILGGGH	TRBV10-3	TRBJ1-6
ASSDSRDMPQY	TRBV10-1	TRBJ2-7
ASSDALLQGTPYGYT	TRBV9	TRBJ1-2
ASSLGTDTQY	TRBV11-1	TRBJ2-3
ASSEQGRSTDTQY	TRBV11-3	TRBJ2-3
ASSLGPLQETQY	TRBV7-2	TRBJ2-5
ASSVAKGGELF	TRBV9	TRBJ2-2
ASRPGQGMLDEQF	TRBV25-1	TRBJ2-1